These 29 T cell receptor beta chains were sequenced from one sample in a study of tumor and adjacent non-tumor tissue in lung cancer listed by TCRdb under 2018. Library creation used multiplex PCR. The sequencer listed for this sample is Illumina HiSeq 2500. TCRbeta libraries were constructed through three rounds of nested PCR with primers (Table S4) according to protocols modified from ARM-PCR. TCRdb applied fastp at Q25 and MiXCR to the public reads, then kept only in-frame beta chains. Every distinct CDR3 protein forms one entry, paired with its most common genes and DNA. A total of over 100,000 distinct CDR3 sequences appear in this sample, about 64% of them only once. 15% to 20% of the sample goes to the ten largest clones. RNA was extracted from bulk unsorted tissue and checked for quality with a NanoDrop ND-1000 and an Agilent 2100. Normal lung samples were distant non-tumor tissue taken more than 3 cm from the tumor edge.

Sequences were obtained from distant non-tumor lung tissue. The receptors shown here come from a man between 60 and 70 years old with non-small cell lung cancer.

On this clonotype: One end of the junction varies from germline; a read error may be responsible. The V and J genes are TRBV20-1 and TRBJ2-1; a weak D match, TRBD2 (5 bases). Per the germline V gene, CDR1 is DFQATT and CDR2 is SNEGSKA (reference sequence). CDR3 length: 14 amino acids. CDR3 sequence reads: CSAREERTYSEQFF. In DNA form, the CDR3 reads TGCAGTGCTAGAGAAGAGCGGACCTACAGTGAGCAGTTCTTC.

Only a few counts were recorded for this clonotype. Given the absence of the conserved phenylalanine or tryptophan at the CDR3 end, a read error is likely. The chain joins TRBV7-9 to TRBJ1-1, with unresolved D. V was clipped by 2 bases and J by 1 base, with 5 bases between them. The CDR3 sequence is 13 residues long. Germline assignment: CDR1 SEHNR and CDR2 FQNEAQ (reference sequence). For the CDR3, the DNA is TGTGCCAGCAGCTTACGGTCGAACACTGAAGCTTTCTCT. Amino acid sequence: CASSLRSNTEAFS.

This sequence joins TRBV11-2 and TRBJ2-2; no definite D call. There are 15 residues in the CDR3. V was trimmed by 0 bases and J by 9 bases, leaving 14 bases between them. Germline V CDR1 and CDR2: SGHAT, FQNNGV. The DNA of the CDR3 is TGTGCCAGCAGCTTAGATCGTGTGGTCCCCTGGGAGCTGTTTTTT. This sequence encodes CASSLDRVVPWELFF. The complete variable domain, with remaining parts taken from reference TRBV11-2 and TRBJ2-2, reads EAGVAQSPRYKIIEKRQSVAFWCNPISGHATLYWYQQILGQGPKLLIQFQNNGVVDDSQLPKDRFSAERLKGVDSTLKIQPAKLEDSAVYLCASSLDRVVPWELFFGEGSRLTVL.

This clonotype was recorded at least ten times. This chain joins TRBV5-6 and TRBJ2-7, with D possibly TRBD2 on 5 matching bases. Trimming left V 4 bases short and J 5 bases short, with 16 bases between. Germline V gives CDR1 SGHDT, CDR2 YYEEEE. This CDR3 is 14 amino acids long. The CDR3, as DNA: TGTGCCAGCAGCATTCTTCCGGGAAACGACGAGCAGTACTTC. It yields the protein CASSILPGNDEQYF.

Regarding this clonotype: Its ends do not fully match the called genes, so a read error is possible. J is TRBJ2-3 and V is TRBV4-2; 10 nucleotides agree with TRBD2. CDR1 and CDR2 (germline): LGHNA, YNFKEQ. The CDR3 is 17 residues long. The CDR3 DNA is TGTGCCAGCAGCCAAGATTATTCGCTAGCGGGAGCAGATACGCAGTTTTTT. Amino acid sequence: CASSQDYSLAGADTQFF.

This clonotype turned up a few times. This could be a read error, since a much larger clone is one nucleotide away. The chain uses TRBV6-1 and TRBJ1-2, with 7 nucleotides matching TRBD1. The CDR3 length is 15 residues. Germline-derived CDR1 and CDR2 are MNHNS and SASEGT. CDR3 amino acids: CVSSEIGGRNYGYTF. The CDR3 DNA reads TGTGTCAGCAGTGAGATAGGGGGCCGGAACTATGGCTACACCTTC.

Turning to this clonotype: The junction departs from germline at one end; a sequencing error may be responsible. The chain uses TRBV27 and TRBJ1-2, with 11 bases identical to TRBD1. The CDR3 is made up of 15 amino acids. CDR1 MNHEY and CDR2 SMNVEV come from the germline V gene (reference sequence). For the CDR3, the DNA is TGTGCCATCAGTTTTGGGACAGGGGGAAAGTATGGCTACACCTTC. Amino acids: CAISFGTGGKYGYTF.

A word on this clonotype: Sequence at one end of the junction differs from germline and may be a read error. The chain carries TRBV11-2 and TRBJ2-2; TRBD2 might be the D (5 bases). Germline values: CDR1 SGHAT, CDR2 FQNNGV. This CDR3 has 12 residues. The CDR3 sequence: CASSYAAGKLFF. CDR3 bases: TGTGCTAGCAGCTACGCGGCCGGGAAGCTGTTTTTT.

For this clonotype: In this CDR3 the conserved last residue, phenylalanine or tryptophan, is missing, so a read error is likely. This chain connects TRBV4-3 to TRBJ2-1; 9 bases line up with TRBD2. The CDR3 consists of 16 residues. CDR1 LGHNA and CDR2 YSLEER come from the germline V gene. The CDR3 region is CASSQDLAGVGNEQFI. The CDR3, as DNA: TGCGCCAGTAGCCAAGATTTAGCGGGAGTGGGTAATGAGCAGTTCATC.

To note about this clonotype: One base away lies a much larger clone, so this may be a sequencing read error. Since the CDR3 does not end with the conserved phenylalanine or tryptophan, this likely comes from a read error. The gene calls are TRBV30 and TRBJ1-1; the D is unclear. The V gene's germline CDR1 is GTSNPN and CDR2 SVGIG (reference sequence). CDR3 length: 13 residues. V was shortened by 3 bases and J by 4 bases, with 12 bases between the two germline ends. The CDR3 DNA reads as TGTGCCTGGAGGACGTTAGGGCGCACTGAAGCTTTCTCT. Protein product: CAWRTLGRTEAFS.

Comments on this clonotype: The junction and the germline gene differ at one end; a read error may be behind it. This chain connects TRBV5-1 to TRBJ1-1; TRBD1 might be the D (5 bases). The V gene's germline CDR1 is SGHRS and CDR2 YFSETQ. The CDR3 runs to 15 residues. Here the CDR3 reads CASTLEAGKNTEAFF. DNA for the CDR3: TGCGCCAGCACCTTGGAAGCAGGGAAGAACACTGAGGCTTTCTTT.

About this clonotype itself: A read error may produce the germline difference seen at one junction end. The V and J genes are TRBV11-2 and TRBJ2-7, with no clear D. This CDR3 has 13 amino acids. Germline CDR1 SGHAT, CDR2 FQNNGV. In DNA, the CDR3 is TGTGCCAACAGCCAATGGACCGAGCGCGAGCAGTACTTC. Translation: CANSQWTEREQYF.

A remark on this clonotype: At one end, the junction sequence differs from germline, possibly due to a read error. This sequence joins TRBV6-2 or TRBV6-3 and TRBJ2-7; possibly TRBD2 for D (6 bases). Germline V gene sequence: CDR1 MNHEY, CDR2 SVGEGT. The CDR3 runs 15 residues. CDR3 protein: CGSSSPTRRDSEQYF. CDR3 DNA sequence: TGTGGCAGCAGTTCACCCACCCGGAGGGATAGTGAGCAGTACTTC.

The chain links TRBV29-1 to TRBJ1-2; D is perhaps TRBD1 (5 bases). The CDR3 is 13 amino acids. Looked up from germline, CDR1 is SQVTM and CDR2 is ANQGSEA. DNA of the CDR3: TGCAGGGTCGAAGGGGAACCCAGTTATGGCTACACCTTC. Translated, it gives CRVEGEPSYGYTF.

Concerning this clonotype itself: A read error may account for a junction end that differs from germline. The chain employs TRBV12-3 or TRBV12-4 and TRBJ2-1; D is uncertain. This CDR3 has 13 residues. The CDR3 region is CVSRRIGYNEQFF. The CDR3 coding sequence is TGTGTCAGCAGAAGGATAGGCTACAATGAGCAGTTCTTC.

Concerning this clonotype: Germline is not matched at one junction end, which may reflect a read error. The J gene is TRBJ2-1, the V gene TRBV6-2 or TRBV6-3; 9 positions agree with TRBD2. CDR1 is MNHEY and CDR2 is SVGEGT in the germline V gene. The CDR3 extends over 14 amino acids. CDR3 loop: CPSMGLAVYNEQFF. Here the CDR3 DNA reads TGTCCCAGCATGGGACTAGCTGTTTACAATGAGCAGTTCTTC.

This clonotype showed up many times. In nucleotides, the CDR3 is TGTGCCAGCAGCATAACTAGAAACTACAATGAGCAGTTCTTC. Amino acid sequence: CASSITRNYNEQFF. The chain recombines TRBV11-1 with TRBJ2-1, with a weak D call TRBD2 (5 bases). The CDR3 consists of 14 residues. Germline values: CDR1 SGHAT, CDR2 FQDESV (reference sequence). V dropped 5 bases and J dropped 3 bases, with 11 bases sitting between them.

This clonotype was seen repeatedly, ten times or more. The rearrangement uses TRBV30 and TRBJ2-1; 7 bases are shared with TRBD2. V shed 1 base and J 9 bases; nucleotides not matched to a gene: 3. The V gene's germline CDR1 is GTSNPN and CDR2 SVGIG (reference sequence). This CDR3 has 12 amino acids. CDR3 coding DNA: TGTGCCTGGAGTGGAGCGGGAATTGAGCAGTTCTTC. Translation gives CAWSGAGIEQFF.

About this clonotype itself: The junction does not match germline at one end; this may be a read error. This chain links TRBV5-1 with TRBJ2-4; TRBD1 agrees at 9 bases. The CDR3 covers 19 residues. CDR1 is SGHRS and CDR2 is YFSETQ in the germline V gene. CDR3 sequence: CSSSSAGTGPNLAKNIQYF. CDR3 DNA sequence: TGCTCCAGCAGCTCAGCCGGGACAGGGCCCAACTTAGCCAAAAACATTCAGTACTTC.

Comments on this clonotype: At one boundary the junction diverges from the germline segment, which might be a read error. The chain uses TRBV6-1 and TRBJ2-7; D gene ambiguous. Germline CDR1 MNHNS, CDR2 SASEGT. The CDR3 contains 13 residues. CDR3: CDSVRSFAYEQYF. The CDR3 bases are TGTGACAGCGTCCGCTCTTTCGCGTACGAGCAGTACTTC.

V usage is TRBV29-1 and J usage is TRBJ2-1, with a tentative D call TRBD2 (6 bases). The germline CDR1 and CDR2 sequences are SQVTM and ANQGSEA. The ends were cut back, 8 bases at V and 6 bases at J, with 14 bases in the middle. CDR3 length: 12 amino acids. CDR3 bases: TGCAGCATTGGGATTAGCGGCAATGAGCAGTTCTTC. Translating gives CSIGISGNEQFF.

The table lists this clonotype with a few counts. This CDR3 fails to terminate in the conserved phenylalanine or tryptophan, so it likely reflects a read error. The genes are TRBV6-1 and TRBJ2-2; 12 bases line up with TRBD2. Germline V gene data show CDR1 as MNHNS and CDR2 as SASEGT. Unmatched junction bases numbered 7, after V lost 3 bases and J lost 8 bases. The CDR3 is 16 residues long. The CDR3 sequence: CASSEGLAGGAGELFL. The DNA of the CDR3 is TGTGCCAGCAGTGAGGGTCTAGCGGGAGGGGCGGGGGAGCTGTTTCTT.

This clonotype has at least ten counts. This chain uses TRBV28 with TRBJ2-3; D might be TRBD2 (5 bases). The germline CDR1 and CDR2 sequences are MDHEN and SYDVKM. This CDR3 region has 15 residues. The V end lost 8 bases, the J end lost 0 bases, and 15 bases lay between the germline ends. The CDR3 DNA sequence: TGTGCCAGCTTCGACGGACTGAGTAGCACAGATACGCAGTATTTT. Residues: CASFDGLSSTDTQYF.

Turning to this clonotype: This could be a read error, since a much larger clone is one nucleotide away. The J gene is TRBJ1-1, the V gene TRBV20-1, with D possibly being TRBD1 (6 bases). Germline lookup yields CDR1 DFQATT and CDR2 SNEGSKA (reference sequence). This CDR3 is 12 amino acids long. The CDR3 here is CSARVGDTEGFF. CDR3 nucleotides: TGCAGTGCTAGAGTCGGGGACACTGAAGGTTTCTTT.

For this clonotype: Being one base from a much bigger clone, this may be a read error. This chain links TRBV11-2 with TRBJ2-3, with a weak D call TRBD1 (6 bases). Germline V gene lookup returns CDR1 SGHAT and CDR2 FQNNGV. The CDR3 sequence is 17 residues long. For the CDR3, the DNA is TGTGCCAGCGGCTTTCGCACTGGGGGCGGGAGCACAGATACGCAGTATTTT. It specifies CASGFRTGGGSTDTQYF.

V usage is TRBV13 and J usage is TRBJ1-2; D not resolved. Trimming took off 10 bases at V and 3 bases at J, with 36 bases between the two ends. This CDR3 spans 20 amino acids. Germline-derived CDR1 and CDR2 are PRHDT and FYEKMQ (reference sequence). Written as DNA, the CDR3 is TGTGCCAACAGTTCCGGGCCTTTTAGGGCAGCCGTTGCCCCCCACTATGGCTACACCTTC. Translated: CANSSGPFRAAVAPHYGYTF.

Regarding this clonotype: A much larger clone lies one base from this, so it may be a read error. No conserved phenylalanine or tryptophan ends this CDR3, so it is likely a read error. The DNA is omitted, as the CDR3 cannot be located on it reliably, and the CDR3 follows TCRdb's listing. The chain is built from TRBV29-1 and TRBJ2-2. Germline V CDR1 and CDR2: SQVTM, ANQGSEA. The CDR3 numbers 11 amino acids, ends counted. CDR3: CSVRYTGEPFS.

Worth noting for this clonotype: This is likely a read error, given that the CDR3 carries no conserved phenylalanine or tryptophan at its end. It is unclear where the CDR3 begins or ends on the DNA, so no DNA is shown, and the CDR3 is as TCRdb lists it. The chain couples TRBV11-3 to TRBJ2-7; the D segment call TRBD2 is taken from the table without a DNA check. Germline CDR1 reads SGHNT; CDR2 reads YENEEA. The CDR3 has 15 residues if both end residues are counted. The CDR3 sequence: CASRRASGSSYELYS.

The CDR3 nucleotides are TGTGCCAGCAGCCTGGTCGGGAGGACTGGGGCAGATACGCAGTATTTT. This encodes CASSLVGRTGADTQYF. This chain uses TRBV11-3 with TRBJ2-3, with 7 bases lining up with TRBD2. CDR3 size: 16 residues. Per germline, CDR1 SGHNT and CDR2 YENEEA. V was pared by 5 bases and J by 4 bases, with 12 bases of the junction left unmatched. Filled out from reference TRBV11-3 and TRBJ2-3, the complete variable domain reads EAGVVQSPRYKIIEKKQPVAFWCNPISGHNTLYWYLQNLGQGPELLIRYENEEAVDDSQLPKDRFSAERLKGVDSTLKIQPAELGDSAVYLCASSLVGRTGADTQYFGPGTRLTVL.